One sample yielded the 19 T cell receptor beta chains listed below, sequenced in a study of cytomegalovirus exposure and HLA in healthy donors. PCR was performed using 60 Vbeta and 13 Jbeta primers. Libraries were prepared by immunoSEQ multiplex PCR; TCRdb keeps only in-frame clonotypes and omits some of them. Of approximately 150,000 clones listed, 75% to 90% are singletons. The sequenced sample was PBMCs. The receptor set was obtained from a male donor in good health and CMV-seronegative.

The chain combines TRBV7-9 with TRBJ1-2; TRBD1 aligns across 8 bases. V was clipped by 4 bases and J by 4 bases; unmatched bases: 8. The V gene's germline CDR1 is SEHNR and CDR2 FQNEAQ (reference sequence). The CDR3 sequence is 15 residues long. Here the CDR3 reads CASSSFSQGGYGYTF. The CDR3 bases are TGTGCCAGCAGCTCCTTCTCACAGGGGGGCTATGGCTACACCTTC.

This chain links TRBV14 with TRBJ1-1; the D is unclear. The CDR3 spans 17 residues. The germline CDR1 and CDR2 sequences are SGHDN and FVKESK. The V gene lost 1 base and the J gene lost 3 bases, with 18 bases spanning the gap. The DNA of the CDR3 is TGTGCCAGCAGCCAAGGGGATTGGACTAGCCGGGACACTGAAGCTTTCTTT. Amino acids: CASSQGDWTSRDTEAFF. Variable domain in full (rest from reference TRBV14 and TRBJ1-1): EAGVTQFPSHSVIEKGQTVTLRCDPISGHDNLYWYRRVMGKEIKFLLHFVKESKQDESGMPNNRFLAERTGGTYSTLKVQPAELEDSGVYFCASSQGDWTSRDTEAFFGQGTRLTVV.

The V and J genes are TRBV5-1 and TRBJ1-2, with 8 bases identical to TRBD1. The CDR3 runs to 13 residues. V trimming: 4 bases; J trimming: 7 bases; junction bases outside the gene matches: 6. In germline, CDR1 is SGHRS, CDR2 YFSETQ. The CDR3 loop reads CASSLVTGGGYTF. The DNA of the CDR3 is TGCGCCAGCAGCCTAGTAACAGGGGGTGGCTACACCTTC.

The V call is TRBV7-8, the J call TRBJ1-6; 10 bases are a match to TRBD1. The CDR3 has 17 residues. Per germline, CDR1 SGHVS and CDR2 FQNEAQ. With V trimmed by 5 bases and J by 9 bases, 13 bases remained unmatched. DNA of the CDR3: TGTGCCAGCAGCCTAGGGGCATGGGGACAGGGGATTTCACCCCTCCACTTT. Protein: CASSLGAWGQGISPLHF. The variable domain in full, with the rest retrieved from reference TRBV7-8 and TRBJ1-6, is GAGVSQSPRYKVAKRGQDVALRCDPISGHVSLFWYQQALGQGPEFLTYFQNEAQLDKSGLPSDRFFAERPEGSVSTLKIQRTQQEDSAVYLCASSLGAWGQGISPLHFGNGTRLTVT.

The V call is TRBV7-8, the J call TRBJ2-7, with D unclear. Germline V gene lookup returns CDR1 SGHVS and CDR2 FQNEAQ. V dropped 0 bases and J dropped 3 bases, with 3 bases sitting between them. The CDR3 has 12 residues. The CDR3 sequence: CASSLAHYEQYF. In DNA, the CDR3 is TGTGCCAGCAGCTTAGCTCACTACGAGCAGTACTTC.

The chain links TRBV4-1 to TRBJ1-1; D perhaps matches TRBD1 (6 bases). Germline-derived CDR1 and CDR2 are MGHRA and YSYEKL. Trimming cost V 3 bases and J 6 bases, with 17 bases left between them. This CDR3 has 15 residues. The chain's CDR3 is CASSHGDRSPSEAFF. CDR3 coding DNA: TGCGCCAGCAGCCACGGTGACAGGTCACCATCTGAAGCTTTCTTT.

The genes are TRBV9 and TRBJ1-6; tentative D call: TRBD1 (6 bases). With 3 bases removed from V and 8 bases from J, the gap between germline ends came to 15 bases. Germline V gene sequence: CDR1 SGDLS, CDR2 YYNGEE. This CDR3 has 15 amino acids. CDR3 nucleotides: TGTGCCAGCAGCGGGATACAGGGTGAGGATTCACCCCTCCACTTT. Its translation: CASSGIQGEDSPLHF.

This chain joins TRBV19 and TRBJ2-2, with a weak D call TRBD1 (5 bases). This CDR3 is 14 amino acids long. V was cut by 5 bases and J by 3 bases, with 10 bases left in between. The germline CDR1 and CDR2 sequences are LNHDA and SQIVND (reference sequence). The CDR3 protein is CASSLGQHTGELFF. DNA of the CDR3: TGTGCCAGTAGTTTGGGGCAGCACACCGGGGAGCTGTTTTTT.

In this sample, this clone turned up once. The V and J genes are TRBV4-3 and TRBJ1-2; 7 nucleotides line up with TRBD1. This CDR3 has 17 amino acids. The V gene end was trimmed by 4 bases and the J gene end by 4 bases; junction bases not matched to a gene: 15. CDR1 is LGHNA, CDR2 YSLEER, per germline. In nucleotides, the CDR3 is TGCGCCAGCAGCCTCCTATGGAGCCGGGACAGCCTCTATGGCTACACCTTC. Amino acid sequence: CASSLLWSRDSLYGYTF.

The CDR3 nucleotides read TGCGCCAGCAGACCGAGCGGGGGGAGCACAGATACGCAGTATTTT. It yields the protein CASRPSGGSTDTQYF. V usage is TRBV5-1 and J usage is TRBJ2-3; TRBD2 matches at 9 bases. Per germline, CDR1 SGHRS and CDR2 YFSETQ. This CDR3 contains 15 residues. The V and J ends lost 5 bases and 0 bases, in that order; junction bases with no gene match: 4.

This clone occurred once. The chain links TRBV7-9 to TRBJ2-1, with 10 positions matching TRBD2. The CDR3 has 16 residues. Unmatched junction bases numbered 13, after V lost 5 bases and J lost 9 bases. Per germline, CDR1 SEHNR and CDR2 FQNEAQ (reference sequence). The CDR3 loop reads CASSLLAGVLGSEQFF. The CDR3 DNA follows: TGTGCCAGCAGCCTGCTAGCGGGGGTCTTAGGGAGTGAGCAGTTCTTC. Using reference TRBV7-9 and TRBJ2-1 for the parts outside the CDR3, the full variable domain is DTGVSQNPRHKITKRGQNVTFRCDPISEHNRLYWYRQTLGQGPEFLTYFQNEAQLEKSRLLSDRFSAERPKGSFSTLEIQRTEQGDSAMYLCASSLLAGVLGSEQFFGPGTRLTVL.

The chain couples TRBV9 to TRBJ2-1; 14 positions agree with TRBD2. Germline lookup yields CDR1 SGDLS and CDR2 YYNGEE. J was trimmed by 0 bases and V by 3 bases; bases with no gene match: 2. The CDR3 is 17 amino acids. The CDR3 bases are TGTGCCAGCAGCGCCGGACTAGCGGGGGGCTCCTACAATGAGCAGTTCTTC. This codes for CASSAGLAGGSYNEQFF.

For the CDR3, the DNA is TGCGCCAGCAGCCAAGATAGGGGGCTCGAGCAGTACTTC. Translation gives CASSQDRGLEQYF. The V call is TRBV4-1, the J call TRBJ2-7, with 7 nucleotides matching TRBD1. Germline CDR1 reads MGHRA; CDR2 reads YSYEKL. This CDR3 region has 13 residues. V gave up 0 bases and J gave up 6 bases; unmatched junction bases: 2.

This chain links TRBV11-2 with TRBJ1-3; no reliable D call. Germline-derived CDR1 and CDR2 are SGHAT and FQNNGV. CDR3 length equals 13 residues. V was trimmed by 3 bases and J by 8 bases, leaving 11 bases between them. The CDR3 nucleotides are TGTGCCAGCAGCTTCGCTTCGAGGGACACCATATATTTT. Translating gives CASSFASRDTIYF.

A single count supports this clone. The chain couples TRBV19 to TRBJ2-2, with D perhaps matching TRBD2 (6 bases). Trimming pared 5 bases from V and 7 bases from J, leaving 20 bases between. Germline loops: CDR1 LNHDA, CDR2 SQIVND (reference sequence). The length of the CDR3 is 16 residues. The CDR3 protein is CASSSPGRGWGGELFF. In DNA, the CDR3 is TGTGCCAGTAGTTCCCCGGGGCGGGGATGGGGCGGGGAGCTGTTTTTT. Filled out from reference TRBV19 and TRBJ2-2, the complete variable domain reads DGGITQSPKYLFRKEGQNVTLSCEQNLNHDAMYWYRQDPGQGLRLIYYSQIVNDFQKGDIAEGYSVSREKKESFPLTVTSAQKNPTAFYLCASSSPGRGWGGELFFGEGSRLTVL.

The rearrangement uses TRBV19 and TRBJ2-1, with 10 bases that match TRBD1. The CDR3 consists of 14 residues. Germline V lookup: CDR1 LNHDA, CDR2 SQIVND (reference sequence). J lost 6 bases, V lost 2 bases, and 1 base had no gene match. The CDR3 loop is CASSIWDRGNEQFF. Here the CDR3 DNA reads TGTGCCAGTAGTATATGGGACAGGGGCAATGAGCAGTTCTTC.

V usage is TRBV4-1 and J usage is TRBJ2-4; the match to TRBD1 covers 8 bases. CDR1 is MGHRA and CDR2 is YSYEKL in the germline V gene. Trimming removed 3 bases from V and 1 base from J; junction bases left unmatched: 5. This CDR3 contains 16 residues. The CDR3 spells CASSHEGQVAKNIQYF. CDR3 bases: TGCGCCAGCAGCCATGAGGGACAGGTGGCCAAAAACATTCAGTACTTC.

The rearrangement joins TRBV6-5 to TRBJ1-4; 8 bases agree with TRBD1. The V segment lost 5 bases and the J segment 7 bases; nucleotides outside the gene matches: 9. Germline CDR1 is MNHEY and CDR2 is SVGAGI. The CDR3 sequence is 15 residues long. CDR3 sequence: CASSRLTGAGEKLFF. The CDR3 region has the DNA TGTGCCAGCAGTAGATTGACAGGGGCTGGTGAAAAACTGTTTTTT.

The chain uses TRBV6-1 and TRBJ2-7, with 8 bases fitting TRBD2. The CDR3 sequence is 15 residues long. Germline loops: CDR1 MNHNS, CDR2 SASEGT. The V segment lost 6 bases and the J segment 2 bases; nucleotides outside the gene matches: 9. CDR3 sequence reads: CASSVSREGAYEQYF. The DNA of the CDR3 is TGTGCCAGCAGCGTATCCCGGGAGGGAGCCTACGAGCAGTACTTC.